The text below deals with one T cell receptor beta chain. These data originate in a study of CD8 T cells in Susac syndrome. Random hexamers were used to reverse transcribe an amount of roughly 0.5 to 1 ug RNA. Each CDR3 protein gets one entry after TCRdb re-called the immunoSEQ multiplex PCR reads with MiXCR. Found here are around 130,000 distinct CDR3 sequences, about 93% of them singletons; the top ten hold roughly 0.098%. The TCR sequence derives from a human donor in good health. The source material was CD4+ T cells from PBMCs.

The CDR3 loop reads CASSPHPTSYEQYF. The DNA for the CDR3 is TGTGCCAGCAGCCCACACCCTACCTCCTACGAGCAGTACTTC. The rearrangement links TRBV4-2 to TRBJ2-7; D remains unclear. Trimming removed 4 bases at V and 0 bases at J, with 10 bases between. Germline V gene data show CDR1 as LGHNA and CDR2 as YNFKEQ. CDR3 length equals 14 residues.